This T cell receptor (beta chain) came from a study of T cells expressing NK-cell markers. The overall study: Most of the eight sequenced donors were classified as HCMV-seropositive, and one was classified as seronegative. Study conclusions and caveats: The study found these clonotypes also leading the CD3+CD56-NKG2C+ fraction in a handful of donors.

No DNA is given; TCRdb re-called the 5' RACE reads and lists each CDR3 protein once. The sample's table shows about 380,000 distinct CDR3 sequences. Germline V lookup: CDR1 SGHDN, CDR2 FVKESK. This CDR3 contains 15 residues. Comments on this clonotype: Antigen unknown.

The rearrangement uses TRBV14 and TRBJ2-7. The TCR originated in a man aged 18 to 69 in good health. The sample comprised blood T cells: a sorted CD56 or NKG2C T cell subset, CD4+ or CD8+ T cells, or bulk PBMC T cells (not recorded which). CDR3 residues: CASSRPQGARNEQYF.